The 13 T cell receptor beta chains given below trace back to one sample, sequenced in a study of tumor-infiltrating lymphocytes in primary liver carcinoma (TCRdb year 2017). Sequencing relied on an Illumina HiSeq 2500. A constant-region primer and ProtoScript II reverse transcriptase were used to reverse-transcribe TCRbeta-specific cDNA from roughly 480 ng total RNA. The TCRbeta libraries were prepared through three rounds of nested multiplex PCR following a slightly modified ARM-PCR procedure. Each of the first two PCR rounds ran for approximately 10 cycles using multiplex TRBV1-TRBV30 forward primers together with a Cbeta reverse primer. TCRdb itself trimmed the public reads at Q25 with fastp, ran MiXCR and retained productive beta chains. Each CDR3 protein appears once, grouped with its most common genes and DNA. The sample table lists roughly 100,000 distinct CDR3 sequences, 65% to 75% of them with a count of one. Less than 15% of the sample lies in the top ten.

Total RNA and DNA were co-extracted from roughly 18-30 mg of bulk tissue with the AllPrep DNA/RNA mini kit, without cell sorting. Sequenced sample: liver tumor tissue from sampling region 2. The cell subset or site label here, explained by the study, means: tumor region T2, inferior pole. Source of these receptors: a woman in her sixties with primary liver carcinoma and hepatitis B virus infection.

This clonotype is a singleton in its sample. A read error is likely, as this CDR3 ends without the conserved phenylalanine or tryptophan. The V and J genes are TRBV4-2 and TRBJ2-1; tentative D call: TRBD1 (6 bases). Germline V lookup: CDR1 LGHNA, CDR2 YNFKEQ. This CDR3 is 16 amino acids long. The CDR3 reads CASGQRGQSSYNEQFL. DNA for the CDR3: TGTGCCAGCGGCCAACGCGGACAGAGCTCCTACAATGAGCAGTTCCTC.

Note on this clonotype: This likely comes from a read error, as the CDR3 has no conserved phenylalanine or tryptophan at its end. The rearrangement links TRBV6-1 to TRBJ2-5, with D perhaps matching TRBD2 (6 bases). The CDR3 runs to 13 residues. CDR1 is MNHNS and CDR2 is SASEGT in the germline V gene. The CDR3 loop reads CASSERGRETQYL. CDR3 in DNA: TGTGCCAGTAGTGAACGGGGGAGAGAGACCCAGTACCTC.

Notes on this clonotype: The junction and the germline gene differ at one end; a read error may be behind it. J is TRBJ2-7 and V is TRBV11-2; the match to TRBD1 covers 12 bases. The germline CDR1 and CDR2 sequences are SGHAT and FQNNGV. The CDR3 covers 16 residues. The CDR3 loop is CASSLIGTGGRYEQYF. CDR3 nucleotide sequence: TGTGCCAGCAGCTTAATTGGGACAGGGGGCAGGTACGAACAGTACTTC.

The rearrangement uses TRBV29-1 and TRBJ1-1; D is ambiguous. V lost 2 bases and J lost 8, with 18 bases in between. Germline values: CDR1 SQVTM, CDR2 ANQGSEA. The CDR3 is 14 amino acids. In DNA, the CDR3 is TGCAGCGTTGAACGATCGGGTGGAAGGACGGAAGCTTTCTTT. Protein: CSVERSGGRTEAFF.

This clonotype was found a few times. The V gene is TRBV20-1, the J gene TRBJ2-7, with 12 positions matching TRBD2. Germline V lookup: CDR1 DFQATT, CDR2 SNEGSKA (reference sequence). This CDR3 is built from 16 residues. V shed 3 bases, J shed 5 bases, and the junction held 11 bases outside the gene matches. The CDR3 DNA follows: TGCAGTGCTAGTATTACTAGCGGGAGGTTCGGGAACGAGCAGTACTTC. It encodes CSASITSGRFGNEQYF.

There are a few counts of this clonotype. A read error may produce the germline difference seen at one junction end. The chain joins TRBV6-5 to TRBJ1-1; D perhaps matches TRBD1 (5 bases). Germline CDR1 is MNHEY and CDR2 is SVGAGI. This CDR3 has 15 residues. CDR3 in amino acids: CASSDLGGMDTKAFF. The DNA of the CDR3 is TGTGCCAGCAGTGACCTCGGAGGTATGGACACTAAAGCTTTCTTT.

In this sample, this clonotype turned up many times. The genes are TRBV29-1 and TRBJ1-1, with 9 bases that match TRBD1. CDR3 length equals 16 residues. After removal of 3 bases from V and 8 bases from J, the junction contained 16 bases not matched to a gene. From germline, CDR1 is SQVTM and CDR2 ANQGSEA. CDR3 in amino acids: CSVDQVTGTGRREAFF. The CDR3, as DNA: TGCAGCGTTGATCAAGTCACCGGGACAGGGCGTCGAGAAGCTTTCTTT.

To note about this clonotype: Being one base from a much bigger clone, this may be a read error. The V call is TRBV6-5, the J call TRBJ2-7, with D perhaps given as TRBD1 or TRBD2 (5 bases each). The germline CDR1 and CDR2 sequences are MNHEY and SVGAGI. The CDR3 extends over 13 amino acids. V gave up 10 bases and J gave up 7 bases, with 20 bases separating them. CDR3 sequence: CANSPHPGGEQYF. CDR3 nucleotides: TGTGCCAACAGCCCTCACCCTGGGGGAGAGCAGTACTTC.

This clonotype came up a few times. A much larger clone lies a single base off, so this may be a read error. The rearrangement uses TRBV5-6 and TRBJ2-3, with D possibly matching TRBD1 (5 bases). The CDR3 loop spans 14 amino acids. From germline, CDR1 is SGHDT and CDR2 YYEEEE. Here the CDR3 DNA reads TGTGCCAGCAGCTTTCGGTTTGGGGCAGATATGCAGTATTTT. It is translated as CASSFRFGADMQYF.

The table lists this clonotype with a count of one. This chain uses TRBV29-1 with TRBJ2-5; D unresolved. Trimming took off 7 bases at V and 5 bases at J, with 17 bases between the two ends. Germline V CDR1 and CDR2: SQVTM, ANQGSEA. This CDR3 is 13 amino acids long. The CDR3, as DNA: TGCAGCGCACCTCTTCTTGGTGGTGAGACCCAGTACTTC. It translates to CSAPLLGGETQYF. Filled out from reference TRBV29-1 and TRBJ2-5, the complete variable domain reads SAVISQKPSRDICQRGTSLTIQCQVDSQVTMMFWYRQQPGQSLTLIATANQGSEATYESGFVIDKFPISRPNLTFSTLTVSNMSPEDSSIYLCSAPLLGGETQYFGPGTRLLVL.

Points on this clonotype: A read error may account for a junction end that differs from germline. The V and J genes are TRBV6-5 and TRBJ2-3; 7 bases are a match to TRBD2. The CDR3 length is 14 residues. CDR1 is MNHEY and CDR2 is SVGAGI in the germline V gene. CDR3: CASRGGARADTQCF. In nucleotides, the CDR3 is TGTGCCAGCCGGGGAGGGGCGCGCGCAGATACGCAGTGTTTT.

This clonotype showed up many times. The rearrangement links TRBV6-1 to TRBJ2-1, with 8 bases matching TRBD1. After removal of 11 bases from V and 9 bases from J, the junction contained 12 bases not matched to a gene. In germline, CDR1 is MNHNS, CDR2 SASEGT. The CDR3 is made up of 13 amino acids. Written as DNA, the CDR3 is TGTGCCGGACAGGGTTCGCATAGAGGTGAGCAGTTCTTC. It translates to CAGQGSHRGEQFF.

This clonotype was observed at least ten times. The rearrangement links TRBV5-4 to TRBJ1-1, with 9 bases aligning to TRBD1. This CDR3 contains 14 residues. In germline, CDR1 is SGHNT, CDR2 YYREEE (reference sequence). The ends lost 3 bases at V and 1 base at J; junction bases unmatched: 1. CDR3 in amino acids: CASSWGQGNTEAFF. The CDR3 DNA is TGTGCCAGCAGCTGGGGACAGGGGAACACTGAAGCTTTCTTT.